These T cell receptor beta chains were read from a single sample in a study of cytomegalovirus exposure and HLA in healthy donors. Some clones are missing from TCRdb's copy, which holds only in-frame ones; the method was immunoSEQ multiplex PCR. This sample yields 100,000 or so clones, of which 75% are seen a single time; about 10% belongs to the top ten. The sequenced sample was PBMCs. The origin of the receptors is a man aged 45 to 65 in good health and CMV-seronegative. The CDR3 runs from the conserved cysteine through the conserved F or W. Fields, in order: D gene, clone size, V gene, J gene, CDR3 protein, CDR3 DNA. A D gene is named only where the DNA matches it firmly. Only part of the rows carry a size: once, few, many, or a class if the clone is expanded.

>.|.|TRBV18|TRBJ1-4
CASSPVGAEKLFF
TGTGCCAGCTCACCAGTAGGGGCGGAAAAACTGTTTTTT
>TRBD1|.|TRBV29-1|TRBJ2-1
CSVQTGEAYNEQFF
TGCAGCGTCCAGACAGGGGAGGCCTACAATGAGCAGTTCTTC
>TRBD1|once|TRBV6-5|TRBJ2-1
CASSRPGQGHNEQFF
TGTGCCAGCAGTCGACCCGGACAGGGCCACAATGAGCAGTTCTTC
>TRBD2|.|TRBV4-1|TRBJ2-7
CASSQDIRGRAKYF
TGCGCCAGCAGCCAAGATATCCGCGGGAGGGCAAAGTACTTC
>.|.|TRBV7-2|TRBJ2-7
CASSFSQSAYEQYF
TGTGCCAGCAGCTTTTCGCAGTCCGCCTACGAGCAGTACTTC
>TRBD2|.|TRBV10-2|TRBJ2-5
CASGGSGGQSRETQYF
TGCGCCAGCGGTGGTAGCGGGGGCCAATCGCGGGAGACCCAGTACTTC
>TRBD1|few|TRBV5-1|TRBJ2-2
CASSPSGQPNTGELFF
TGCGCCAGCAGCCCGTCGGGACAGCCGAACACCGGGGAGCTGTTTTTT
>TRBD1|once|TRBV4-1|TRBJ1-2
CASSQEAGGALGGYTF
TGCGCCAGCAGCCAAGAGGCAGGGGGCGCTTTAGGTGGCTACACCTTC
>TRBD1|.|TRBV4-2|TRBJ2-7
CASSTGQVSSYEQYF
TGTGCCAGCAGCACAGGACAGGTGAGCTCCTACGAGCAGTACTTC
>.|.|TRBV5-5|TRBJ1-1
CASSPRVDTEAFF
TGTGCCAGCAGCCCGCGAGTTGACACTGAAGCTTTCTTT
>TRBD2|.|TRBV5-4|TRBJ2-5
CASSFGNEREEETQYF
TGTGCCAGCAGCTTTGGGAACGAGCGGGAGGAAGAGACCCAGTACTTC
>.|.|TRBV29-1|TRBJ1-1
CSVDVIGRNTEAFF
TGCAGCGTTGATGTCATAGGGAGGAACACTGAAGCTTTCTTT
>.|.|TRBV30|TRBJ1-1
CAWSASNKAFF
TGTGCCTGGAGTGCTAGTAATAAAGCTTTCTTT
>.|few|TRBV7-2|TRBJ2-5
CASSVKETQYF
TGTGCCAGCAGCGTAAAAGAGACCCAGTACTTC
>.|.|TRBV4-2|TRBJ2-7
CASSQGLTSSYEQYF
TGTGCCAGCAGCCAAGGACTTACAAGCTCCTACGAGCAGTACTTC
>.|.|TRBV5-1|TRBJ2-5
CASSFQGETQYF
TGCGCCAGCAGCTTTCAGGGGGAGACCCAGTACTTC
>.|few|TRBV20-1|TRBJ2-7
CSATREYEQYF
TGCAGTGCAACCAGGGAATACGAGCAGTACTTC
>.|once|TRBV4-2|TRBJ2-3
CASSHEGVPSTDTQYF
TGTGCCAGCAGCCATGAGGGAGTACCGAGCACAGATACGCAGTATTTT
>.|few|TRBV28|TRBJ2-3
CASSLNWASDSTDTQYF
TGTGCCAGCAGTTTAAACTGGGCTAGCGATAGCACAGATACGCAGTATTTT
>TRBD1|once|TRBV7-2|TRBJ2-1
CASSQFGPGGAYNEQFF
TGTGCCAGCAGTCAATTTGGGCCAGGGGGCGCTTACAATGAGCAGTTCTTC
>.|.|TRBV6-1|TRBJ1-2
CASRPRTANYGYTF
TGTGCCAGCAGGCCCAGGACAGCTAACTATGGCTACACCTTC
>.|once|TRBV28|TRBJ2-7
CASSSDSLGDEQYF
TGTGCCAGCAGTTCGGACAGCCTGGGAGACGAGCAGTACTTC
>TRBD1|.|TRBV7-6|TRBJ2-5
CASSSTRTGRETQYF
TGTGCCAGCAGCTCGACGCGGACAGGGAGGGAGACCCAGTACTTC
>.|.|TRBV7-2|TRBJ2-3
CASSLVPGETDTQYF
TGTGCCAGCAGCTTAGTTCCGGGAGAGACAGATACGCAGTATTTT
>.|.|TRBV9|TRBJ1-1
CASSRGGTMNTEAFF
TGTGCCAGCTCCCGGGGGGGAACGATGAACACTGAAGCTTTCTTT
>TRBD1|.|TRBV19|TRBJ1-5
CASSLLGTGGFSNQPQHF
TGTGCCAGTAGCCTACTCGGGACAGGGGGTTTTAGCAATCAGCCCCAGCATTTT
>.|.|TRBV19|TRBJ1-5
CASSDSTGANQPQHF
TGTGCCAGTAGTGACTCGACAGGTGCAAATCAGCCCCAGCATTTT
>TRBD1|once|TRBV11-2|TRBJ1-3
CASSFSDRAGNTIYF
TGTGCCAGCAGCTTCTCGGACAGGGCTGGAAACACCATATATTTT
>TRBD1|.|TRBV30|TRBJ2-4
CAWSAFRQGETKNIQYF
TGTGCCTGGAGTGCCTTCCGACAGGGGGAGACCAAAAACATTCAGTACTTC
>.|.|TRBV5-1|TRBJ2-7
CASSLGNFQLYEQYF
TGCGCCAGCAGCTTGGGCAACTTTCAACTCTACGAGCAGTACTTC
>TRBD2|once|TRBV2|TRBJ2-5
CASSERLAGAGETQYF
TGTGCCAGCAGTGAAAGGCTAGCGGGGGCTGGAGAGACCCAGTACTTC
>TRBD1|.|TRBV7-7|TRBJ2-2
CASSQDRGFTGELFF
TGTGCTAGCAGCCAGGACAGGGGGTTCACCGGGGAGCTGTTTTTT
>TRBD1|.|TRBV6-1|TRBJ1-1
CASSVGTGRSDTEAFF
TGTGCCAGCAGTGTAGGGACAGGGAGAAGTGACACTGAAGCTTTCTTT
>TRBD2|once|TRBV7-7|TRBJ2-2
CASSPARGSGTGELFF
TGTGCCAGCAGCCCCGCGCGCGGGAGTGGTACCGGGGAGCTGTTTTTT
>.|.|TRBV28|TRBJ2-1
CASSLPGGLNEQFF
TGTGCCAGCAGCCTCCCCGGGGGGCTCAATGAGCAGTTCTTC
>TRBD1|.|TRBV7-2|TRBJ1-1
CASSLDRGYGEAFF
TGTGCCAGCAGCTTAGACAGGGGGTATGGTGAAGCTTTCTTT
>.|.|TRBV23-1|TRBJ2-7
CASTFHSGTNYEQYF
TGCGCCAGCACTTTTCACTCCGGGACAAACTACGAGCAGTACTTC
>.|.|TRBV4-2|TRBJ2-5
CASSQLWRNQETQYF
TGTGCCAGCAGCCAACTGTGGAGAAATCAAGAGACCCAGTACTTC
>.|.|TRBV7-8|TRBJ1-2
CASSRGRGSPYTF
TGTGCCAGCAGCCGCGGGAGGGGCTCACCTTACACCTTC
>.|few|TRBV4-1|TRBJ1-1
CASSPGSTEAFF
TGCGCCAGCAGCCCCGGGAGCACTGAAGCTTTCTTT
>.|.|TRBV2|TRBJ1-5
CASSLDRDQPQHF
TGTGCCAGCAGCTTGGACAGAGATCAGCCCCAGCATTTT
>TRBD1|.|TRBV11-2|TRBJ2-1
CASSLTGGAYNEQFF
TGTGCCAGCAGCCTCACAGGGGGCGCCTACAATGAGCAGTTCTTC